The clone carrying this T cell receptor (beta chain) was counted at least ten times. Its antigen is not known. Constant-region reverse primers amplified full-length variable regions, followed by semi-nested Nested Universal Primer A PCR. TCRdb analysed the 5' RACE reads with MiXCR anew, one entry per CDR3 protein. In the table there are just under 65,000 distinct CDR3 sequences, less than 25% of which are singletons. The V gene end was trimmed by 0 bases and the J gene end by 4 bases; junction bases not matched to a gene: 4. Germline values: CDR1 SGHRS, CDR2 YFSETQ. The CDR3 loop spans 15 amino acids. General observations from the study: Larger-cohort validation covered only one TCR beta V-J rearrangement.

J is TRBJ2-1 and V is TRBV5-1; 7 bases agree with TRBD2. The material sequenced was memory CD4+ T cells sorted from a lymph node. As to subset: memory CD4+ T cells, CD4+CD45RO+CD25-. This clonotype was sampled from a female donor with breast cancer. The CDR3 loop reads CASSLGGRGYNEQFF. Written as DNA, the CDR3 is TGCGCCAGCAGCTTGGGCGGGAGAGGTTACAATGAGCAGTTCTTC.